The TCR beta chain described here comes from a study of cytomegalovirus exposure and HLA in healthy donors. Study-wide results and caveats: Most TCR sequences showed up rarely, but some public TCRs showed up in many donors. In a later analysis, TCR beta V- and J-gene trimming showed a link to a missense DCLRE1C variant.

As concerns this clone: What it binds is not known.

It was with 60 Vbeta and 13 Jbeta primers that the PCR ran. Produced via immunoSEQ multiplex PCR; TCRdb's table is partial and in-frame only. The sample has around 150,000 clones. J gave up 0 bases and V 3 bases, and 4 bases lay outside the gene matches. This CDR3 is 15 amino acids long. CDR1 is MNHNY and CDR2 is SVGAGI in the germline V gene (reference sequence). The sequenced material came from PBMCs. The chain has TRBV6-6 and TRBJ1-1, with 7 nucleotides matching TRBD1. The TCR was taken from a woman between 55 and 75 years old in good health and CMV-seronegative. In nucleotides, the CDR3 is TGTGCCAGCAGTTATACAGGGGCGCTGAACACTGAAGCTTTCTTT. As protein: CASSYTGALNTEAFF.